This is a list of T cell receptor beta chains from one sample in a study of siplizumab effects on memory and regulatory T cells. Data came from immunoSEQ multiplex PCR; TCRdb stores just in-frame clones and leaves some out. The sample carries about 55,000 clones, under 98% recorded once. Material: naive CD4+ T cells sorted from blood. These receptors all come from a human donor in good health. CDR3s leave out the opening cysteine and the closing phenylalanine or tryptophan. Fields, in order: J gene, D gene, V gene, CDR3 protein. D genes are given only for firm matches.

TRBJ1-6 TRBD1 TRBV6-5 ASSWGTGTVSPLH
TRBJ1-2 . TRBV9 ASSVRDHYGYT
TRBJ1-5 TRBD1 TRBV5-4 ASSPTGWGNQPQH
TRBJ2-5 . TRBV28 ASSRKETQY
TRBJ2-7 . TRBV5-1 ASSLEGKGEQY
TRBJ2-1 . TRBV11-2 ASSSGPGRNEQF
TRBJ2-1 TRBD1 TRBV7-3 ASSLGQEQF
TRBJ1-3 . TRBV7-2 ASSLVTVSSGNTIY
TRBJ2-5 TRBD1 TRBV7-9 ASHYRDRVGQETQY
TRBJ2-2 . TRBV7-2 ASSADGNTGELF
TRBJ2-5 TRBD2 TRBV11-2 ASSFRGLQETQY
TRBJ2-3 . TRBV4-1 ASSQEIDTQY
TRBJ2-1 TRBD2 TRBV6-1 ASRGTSANEQF
TRBJ2-7 TRBD2 TRBV5-1 ASSAVPGLAGSSYEQY
TRBJ2-3 . TRBV6-5 ASWGFTDTQY
TRBJ1-3 . TRBV19 ASSIGDSGNTIY
TRBJ1-3 . TRBV7-9 ASSLAGIISGNTIY
TRBJ2-1 TRBD2 TRBV7-3 ASSLNSGRAYNEQF
TRBJ2-1 TRBD2 TRBV7-6 ASSFSGRGNEQF
TRBJ2-7 TRBD1 TRBV30 AWSKQGARTYEQY
TRBJ1-2 TRBD1 TRBV12-5 ASGLVDRDRVSYGYT
TRBJ2-1 TRBD2 TRBV4-3 ASSQTSAGVSYNEQF
TRBJ2-3 . TRBV9 ASSVAPGADTQY
TRBJ2-1 . TRBV2 ASRGGRQGLDEQF
TRBJ1-4 TRBD1 TRBV30 AWSAQGAREKLF
TRBJ2-7 TRBD1 TRBV6-1 ASSRGQGGGEQY
TRBJ2-7 TRBD1 TRBV28 ASTLYLGQGNEQY
TRBJ2-5 TRBD2 TRBV27 ASSGGWAGGSETQY
TRBJ2-3 . TRBV15 ATSRDRLSTDTQY
TRBJ2-5 TRBD1 TRBV5-4 ASSTGVHQETQY
TRBJ1-2 TRBD1 TRBV5-4 ASSYWDRPYGYT
TRBJ2-7 TRBD2 TRBV15 ATSRGTSGPTYEQY
TRBJ2-1 . TRBV19 ASLAYNEQF
TRBJ2-5 . TRBV7-3 ASSPRREETQY
TRBJ1-1 . TRBV6-5 ASSYPNMAGTEAF
TRBJ2-5 TRBD2 TRBV7-9 ASSTGGSGRAGETQY
TRBJ2-4 . TRBV25-1 ASSEIGGSNIQY
TRBJ2-1 . TRBV18 ASSLTGTFSYNEQF
TRBJ2-6 . TRBV5-1 ASSLSGAFFGANVLT
TRBJ2-1 TRBD2 TRBV7-6 ASSHRTSGSSHEQF
TRBJ2-1 TRBD2 TRBV4-1 ASPGPGALAGVTDNEQF
TRBJ2-7 TRBD1 TRBV7-6 ASSLGQGKLWEQY
TRBJ1-4 . TRBV6-1 ASSDGRALF
TRBJ2-3 . TRBV4-1 ASSQGPGTSTDTQY
TRBJ2-7 . TRBV18 ASSPPQGTSYEQY
TRBJ2-5 . TRBV28 ASSLWGQGTQY
TRBJ1-3 . TRBV4-2 ASSQEASGGGGNTIY
TRBJ2-7 . TRBV5-1 ASSRVQWDEQY
TRBJ2-1 . TRBV28 ASRLDHYNEQF
TRBJ1-2 . TRBV6-5 ASSYSAVTANYGYT
TRBJ1-6 TRBD1 TRBV7-9 ASSLDRGWDSPLH
TRBJ2-7 TRBD2 TRBV4-3 ASSQGVSGRIGEQY
TRBJ1-1 . TRBV7-9 ASSLKGGTEAF